Shown below are 27 T cell receptor beta chains from a single sample sequenced in a study of cytomegalovirus exposure and HLA in healthy donors. A multiplex PCR was run with 60 Vbeta primers and 13 Jbeta primers. The data were produced by immunoSEQ multiplex PCR, yet TCRdb's version contains in-frame clones alone and is incomplete. The table has under 150,000 clones, 70% to 85% seen once. Sequenced input: PBMCs. These receptors all come from a male donor in good health and CMV-seronegative.

The genes are TRBV6-5 and TRBJ2-2, with D unclear. This CDR3 region has 13 residues. Trimming took off 2 bases at V and 8 bases at J, with 9 bases between the two ends. CDR1 is MNHEY, CDR2 SVGAGI, per germline. CDR3 in DNA: TGTGCCAGCAGTTACGGGTTGAGGGGGGAGCTGTTTTTT. It encodes CASSYGLRGELFF.

The chain is built from TRBV6-5 and TRBJ2-7; tentatively, D is TRBD1 (6 bases). CDR3 size: 15 residues. V was cut by 2 bases and J by 2 bases, with 13 bases left in between. CDR1 and CDR2 from the germline V gene are MNHEY and SVGAGI. The CDR3, as DNA: TGTGCCAGCAGTTACAGCCCAGGGGTTACCTACGAGCAGTACTTC. Its translation: CASSYSPGVTYEQYF.

The rearrangement uses TRBV9 and TRBJ2-1, with 11 nucleotides matching TRBD2. This CDR3 has 14 residues. V trimming: 4 bases; J trimming: 7 bases; junction bases outside the gene matches: 4. Germline lookup yields CDR1 SGDLS and CDR2 YYNGEE. The CDR3 region is CASSTGTSGNEQFF. CDR3 bases: TGTGCCAGCAGCACCGGGACTAGCGGAAATGAGCAGTTCTTC.

The chain employs TRBV9 and TRBJ2-3; 14 bases are shared with TRBD2. J gave up 7 bases and V 4 bases, and 8 bases lay outside the gene matches. There are 16 residues in the CDR3. The germline V gene has CDR1 SGDLS and CDR2 YYNGEE. CDR3 sequence reads: CASSPRLAGGGNTQYF. For the CDR3, the DNA is TGTGCCAGCAGCCCCCGACTAGCGGGAGGGGGGAATACGCAGTATTTT.

The chain uses TRBV11-3 and TRBJ2-1; the match to TRBD2 covers 7 bases. The CDR3 has 17 residues. Germline V gene lookup returns CDR1 SGHNT and CDR2 YENEEA. V was clipped by 0 bases and J by 3 bases; unmatched bases: 8. CDR3 loop: CASSLDGTSAVYNEQFF. CDR3 in DNA: TGTGCCAGCAGCTTAGATGGTACTAGCGCCGTCTACAATGAGCAGTTCTTC. Complete variable domain (other parts from reference TRBV11-3 and TRBJ2-1): EAGVVQSPRYKIIEKKQPVAFWCNPISGHNTLYWYLQNLGQGPELLIRYENEEAVDDSQLPKDRFSAERLKGVDSTLKIQPAELGDSAVYLCASSLDGTSAVYNEQFFGPGTRLTVL.

This clone has just one count. V usage is TRBV7-9 and J usage is TRBJ1-1; 7 bases line up with TRBD1. The junction had 8 bases not matched to a gene; V was cut back by 5 bases and J by 8 bases. The CDR3 has 13 residues. Germline lookup yields CDR1 SEHNR and CDR2 FQNEAQ (reference sequence). The CDR3 spells CASSRTGVLEAFF. The CDR3 DNA is TGTGCCAGCAGCCGTACAGGGGTTCTGGAAGCTTTCTTT.

This chain uses TRBV6-1 with TRBJ2-7; a weak D match, TRBD1 (6 bases). Trimming removed 0 bases from V and 3 bases from J, with 12 bases in between. CDR1 is MNHNS and CDR2 is SASEGT in the germline V gene. CDR3 length equals 15 residues. This CDR3 is CASSEAGQQIYEQYF. For the CDR3, the DNA is TGTGCCAGCAGTGAAGCAGGACAGCAAATCTACGAGCAGTACTTC.

In its sample, this clone was seen a few times. The chain combines TRBV28 with TRBJ1-5; the match to TRBD1 covers 9 bases. The V segment lost 7 bases and the J segment 6 bases; nucleotides outside the gene matches: 10. The CDR3 spans 15 residues. Germline V gene lookup returns CDR1 MDHEN and CDR2 SYDVKM. The CDR3: CASNPGQGGFQPQHF. The CDR3 coding sequence is TGTGCCAGCAACCCGGGACAGGGAGGATTTCAGCCCCAGCATTTT.

The gene calls are TRBV6-5 and TRBJ2-3, with 11 nucleotides matching TRBD2. The V gene's germline CDR1 is MNHEY and CDR2 SVGAGI. J lost 11 bases, V lost 4 bases, and 8 bases had no gene match. This CDR3 is 14 amino acids long. CDR3 in amino acids: CASSSLAGDLVQYF. For the CDR3, the DNA is TGTGCCAGCAGTTCACTAGCGGGAGACTTAGTGCAGTATTTT.

V usage is TRBV9 and J usage is TRBJ2-3, with D possibly matching TRBD2 (5 bases). The germline V gene has CDR1 SGDLS and CDR2 YYNGEE. The germline V and J ends were trimmed by 1 base and 5 bases, with 8 bases remaining between them. The CDR3 consists of 13 residues. CDR3 sequence (DNA): TGTGCCAGCAGCGTACTGAGCGGAGATACGCAGTATTTT. Protein sequence: CASSVLSGDTQYF.

This clone was found a few times. This chain joins TRBV29-1 and TRBJ2-1, with a tentative D call TRBD2 (5 bases). This CDR3 has 12 amino acids. The ends were cut back, 6 bases at V and 8 bases at J, with 14 bases in the middle. Germline V gives CDR1 SQVTM, CDR2 ANQGSEA. The CDR3 DNA reads as TGCAGCGTACGAGATGGGCGGGATGAGCAGTTCTTC. As protein: CSVRDGRDEQFF.

V usage is TRBV9 and J usage is TRBJ2-2; perhaps TRBD1 as D (6 bases). The germline V gene encodes CDR1 SGDLS and CDR2 YYNGEE. The CDR3 is made up of 18 amino acids. Trimming removed 1 base from V and 3 bases from J, with 19 bases in between. The CDR3 nucleotides read TGTGCCAGCAGCGTACACCCGGGACACAGGATCGACACCGGGGAGCTGTTTTTT. As protein: CASSVHPGHRIDTGELFF.

The chain combines TRBV6-1 with TRBJ2-1; possibly TRBD2 for D (5 bases). The V and J ends lost 4 bases and 8 bases respectively, with 15 bases between them. There are 14 residues in the CDR3. Germline lookup yields CDR1 MNHNS and CDR2 SASEGT. This chain's CDR3 is CASSVGEAGDEQFF. As DNA, the CDR3 is TGTGCCAGCAGTGTCGGCGAGGCCGGGGATGAGCAGTTCTTC.

V is TRBV7-3 and J is TRBJ2-1, with 10 bases identical to TRBD1. Germline V gives CDR1 SGHTA, CDR2 FQGTGA. This CDR3 spans 16 amino acids. The junction had 6 bases not matched to a gene; V was cut back by 4 bases and J by 3 bases. CDR3 sequence: CASSSGWDRGYNEQFF. The CDR3 DNA reads TGTGCCAGCAGCTCGGGGTGGGACAGGGGCTACAATGAGCAGTTCTTC.

The chain employs TRBV7-8 and TRBJ2-7, with TRBD2 as a possible D gene (6 bases). This CDR3 is 13 amino acids long. The germline V and J ends were trimmed by 1 base and 9 bases, with 13 bases remaining between them. The germline gives CDR1 SGHVS, CDR2 FQNEAQ. CDR3 in DNA: TGTGCCAGCAGCTTAGAGGAGGGAGCAGTGCAGTACTTC. Translated, it gives CASSLEEGAVQYF.

This chain connects TRBV27 to TRBJ2-7; D not certain. The germline gives CDR1 MNHEY, CDR2 SMNVEV (reference sequence). The CDR3 length is 12 residues. Trimming removed 6 bases at V and 2 bases at J, with 8 bases between. CDR3 sequence reads: CASREHAYEQYF. Written as DNA, the CDR3 is TGTGCCAGCAGAGAGCATGCCTACGAGCAGTACTTC.

The J gene is TRBJ1-4, the V gene TRBV5-4; possibly TRBD1 for D (6 bases). V was pared by 4 bases and J by 6 bases, with 10 bases between. In germline, CDR1 is SGHNT, CDR2 YYREEE (reference sequence). The length of the CDR3 is 13 residues. CDR3 DNA sequence: TGTGCCAGCAGCGGCAGGGGCGATGAAAAACTGTTTTTT. It encodes CASSGRGDEKLFF.

The chain links TRBV7-9 to TRBJ2-3, with TRBD2 identical over 7 bases. V was pared by 6 bases and J by 5 bases, with 11 bases of the junction left unmatched. CDR1 and CDR2 from the germline V gene are SEHNR and FQNEAQ (reference sequence). The CDR3 is 15 residues long. CDR3 nucleotide sequence: TGTGCCAGCAGACTGGGGGGGAGCGAGCAAGATACGCAGTATTTT. Translated, it gives CASRLGGSEQDTQYF.

The chain links TRBV27 to TRBJ1-2; D remains ambiguous. The CDR3 runs 14 residues. CDR1 MNHEY and CDR2 SMNVEV come from the germline V gene (reference sequence). Trimming took off 6 bases at V and 4 bases at J, with 15 bases between the two ends. The CDR3 nucleotides are TGTGCCAGCAGCCCGAGTCCAGGCCTCTATGGCTACACCTTC. This sequence encodes CASSPSPGLYGYTF.

CDR3 in amino acids: CASSAAGAVRYNEQFF. CDR3 nucleotides: TGTGCCAGCAGCGCAGCGGGAGCCGTACGCTACAATGAGCAGTTCTTC. The J gene is TRBJ2-1, the V gene TRBV11-2, with 8 positions matching TRBD2. Germline values: CDR1 SGHAT, CDR2 FQNNGV. The CDR3 has 16 amino acids. The ends lost 5 bases at V and 3 bases at J; junction bases unmatched: 9. Looking up the rest from reference TRBV11-2 and TRBJ2-1 gives the full variable domain: EAGVAQSPRYKIIEKRQSVAFWCNPISGHATLYWYQQILGQGPKLLIQFQNNGVVDDSQLPKDRFSAERLKGVDSTLKIQPAKLEDSAVYLCASSAAGAVRYNEQFFGPGTRLTVL.

The chain has TRBV4-3 and TRBJ2-3, with 12 bases matching TRBD2. The CDR3 is made up of 15 amino acids. With V trimmed by 2 bases and J by 7 bases, 4 bases remained unmatched. CDR1 and CDR2 (germline): LGHNA, YSLEER. This CDR3 is CASSQQLAGGNTQYF. The CDR3 DNA is TGCGCCAGCAGCCAACAACTAGCGGGAGGAAATACGCAGTATTTT.

This clone was detected only once. This rearrangement joins TRBV7-2 to TRBJ2-1; 14 bases fit TRBD2. V lost 10 bases, J lost 4 bases, and 15 bases stayed unmatched. This CDR3 has 18 residues. CDR1 is SGHTA and CDR2 is FQGNSA in the germline V gene. As DNA, the CDR3 is TGTGCCACCTATTTCTCCACGGGACTAGCGGGAGTATACAATGAGCAGTTCTTC. It is translated as CATYFSTGLAGVYNEQFF.

A remark on this clone: Distinct nucleotide sequences in the sample also encode this CDR3. The gene calls are TRBV10-2 and TRBJ2-1; D is possibly TRBD2 (6 bases). The length of the CDR3 is 12 residues. Germline lookup yields CDR1 WSHSY and CDR2 SAAADI. V dropped 8 bases and J dropped 8 bases, with 13 bases sitting between them. The CDR3 nucleotides are TGCGCCAGCTCCTCAAGCGGGTATGAGCAGTTCTTC. Encoded protein: CASSSSGYEQFF.

This clone has only one observation. The chain recombines TRBV25-1 with TRBJ2-5; 13 bases map to TRBD2. The J call is doubtful: the DNA matches TRBJ2-7 better. The CDR3 has 16 amino acids. The germline gives CDR1 MGHDK, CDR2 SYGVNS. The CDR3 sequence: CASSGILAGGAYEQYF. DNA for the CDR3: TGTGCCAGCAGTGGTATACTAGCGGGAGGGGCGTACGAGCAGTACTTC.

The chain joins TRBV28 to TRBJ1-5; D gene ambiguous. The germline V gene has CDR1 MDHEN and CDR2 SYDVKM. The germline V and J ends were trimmed by 11 bases and 7 bases, with 21 bases remaining between them. The CDR3 runs to 14 residues. The chain's CDR3 is CAGTAGGSGQPQHF. CDR3 in DNA: TGTGCCGGAACAGCTGGAGGTTCCGGGCAGCCCCAGCATTTT.

The genes are TRBV4-3 and TRBJ2-3, with a possible D match to TRBD2 (6 bases). The V end was cut by 0 bases, the J end by 0 bases, with 10 bases between. Germline V gives CDR1 LGHNA, CDR2 YSLEER. The CDR3 extends over 16 amino acids. CDR3 sequence: CASSQEGTLSTDTQYF. CDR3 DNA: TGCGCCAGCAGCCAAGAGGGGACTCTTAGCACAGATACGCAGTATTTT.

This clone has only one observation. This chain connects TRBV7-2 to TRBJ2-1, with D maybe TRBD1 (6 bases). The CDR3 loop spans 18 amino acids. The germline gives CDR1 SGHTA, CDR2 FQGNSA. The V and J ends lost 1 base and 0 bases respectively, with 16 bases between them. The CDR3 DNA reads TGTGCCAGCAGCTTAGTTGCCGGAATAGGGGGCTCCTACAATGAGCAGTTCTTC. Encoded protein: CASSLVAGIGGSYNEQFF. The whole variable domain, remainder taken from reference TRBV7-2 and TRBJ2-1, is GAGVSQSPSNKVTEKGKDVELRCDPISGHTALYWYRQSLGQGLEFLIYFQGNSAPDKSGLPSDRFSAERTGGSVSTLTIQRTQQEDSAVYLCASSLVAGIGGSYNEQFFGPGTRLTVL.